The 7 T cell receptor beta chains reported below all come from one sample, sequenced in a study of cytomegalovirus exposure and HLA in healthy donors. Both 60 Vbeta primers and 13 Jbeta primers went into the PCR. TCRdb keeps only in-frame clones here, not all; method: immunoSEQ multiplex PCR. The sample records about 56,000 clones, about 80% being singletons. Sequencing was done on a sample of PBMCs. The receptor source for this set is a man aged 40-49 years in good health and CMV-seronegative.

The chain couples TRBV27 to TRBJ1-4, with TRBD1 identical over 8 bases. Per the germline V gene, CDR1 is MNHEY and CDR2 is SMNVEV (reference sequence). The CDR3 contains 15 residues. Losses at the gene ends were 5 bases for V and 5 bases for J; bases not matched to a gene: 7. This chain's CDR3 is CASSTYRGLNEKLFF. The CDR3 nucleotides are TGTGCCAGCAGTACTTACAGGGGGTTGAATGAAAAACTGTTTTTT. Looking up the rest from reference TRBV27 and TRBJ1-4 gives the full variable domain: EAQVTQNPRYLITVTGKKLTVTCSQNMNHEYMSWYRQDPGLGLRQIYYSMNVEVTDKGDVPEGYKVSRKEKRNFPLILESPSPNQTSLYFCASSTYRGLNEKLFFGSGTQLSVL.

The chain recombines TRBV5-1 with TRBJ1-1; 7 positions match TRBD1. V dropped 2 bases and J dropped 0; count of bases not matched to a gene: 7. Germline loops: CDR1 SGHRS, CDR2 YFSETQ. There are 16 residues in the CDR3. The CDR3 reads CASSFKLTGLNTEAFF. The CDR3 bases are TGCGCCAGCAGCTTTAAACTGACAGGGTTGAACACTGAAGCTTTCTTT.

This clone came up a few times. V and J are TRBV9 and TRBJ1-1; D may be TRBD1 (5 bases). The V gene lost 1 base and the J gene lost 3 bases, with 10 bases spanning the gap. The CDR3 is 14 amino acids. The germline V gene has CDR1 SGDLS and CDR2 YYNGEE. This chain's CDR3 is CASSVFSGDTEAFF. The CDR3 coding sequence is TGTGCCAGCAGCGTATTCTCGGGGGACACTGAAGCTTTCTTT.

The chain employs TRBV28 and TRBJ1-5; D call uncertain. Germline CDR1 is MDHEN and CDR2 is SYDVKM. V shed 10 bases and J shed 2 bases, with 12 bases lying between them. The CDR3 length is 13 residues. The DNA for the CDR3 is TGTGCCACTTCAAGTTCGGGCAATCAGCCCCAGCATTTT. Its translation: CATSSSGNQPQHF.

The chain joins TRBV6-1 to TRBJ1-2; D is uncertain. The CDR3 consists of 15 residues. The germline V and J ends were trimmed by 0 bases and 0 bases, with 8 bases remaining between them. The V gene's germline CDR1 is MNHNS and CDR2 SASEGT. CDR3 DNA sequence: TGTGCCAGCAGTGAAGCGCTGGCCCCTAACTATGGCTACACCTTC. This encodes CASSEALAPNYGYTF.

This clone was seen once. J is TRBJ1-2 and V is TRBV30; 9 nucleotides match TRBD1. The junction had 4 bases not matched to a gene; V was cut back by 4 bases and J by 1 base. The CDR3 has 14 amino acids. Germline V gives CDR1 GTSNPN, CDR2 SVGIG (reference sequence). This CDR3 is CAWTPDRGNYGYTF. CDR3 coding DNA: TGTGCCTGGACCCCGGACAGGGGTAACTATGGCTACACCTTC.

In DNA form, the CDR3 reads TGTGCCAGTGGGGGCAGATCCTACGAGCAGTACTTC. Protein: CASGGRSYEQYF. The chain has TRBV7-9 and TRBJ2-7; the D gene is possibly TRBD1 (6 bases). The germline V gene encodes CDR1 SEHNR and CDR2 FQNEAQ (reference sequence). The germline V and J ends were trimmed by 9 bases and 1 base, with 10 bases remaining between them. The length of the CDR3 is 12 residues.